This is a list of T cell receptor beta chains from one sample in a study of technical replicates of blood from several donors. Only in-frame clones appear in the TCRdb table, and some are missing; sequencing was by immunoSEQ multiplex PCR. The sample lists about 75,000 clones, about nine tenths occurring once. What was sequenced was T cells isolated from PBMCs. These receptors were collected from a human donor in good health. Some clones in this sample may be carry-over from other donors' samples. CDR3s include the opening cysteine and the closing phenylalanine or tryptophan. A D gene is named only where the DNA matches it firmly. Where a row states a size, it is once, few, many or the class of an expanded clone; other rows omit it.

v_call	clone_size	d_call	j_call	cdr3_nt	cdr3_aa
TRBV7-2	once	-	TRBJ1-2	TGTGCCAGCAGCTTAGGGCCCTATGGCTACACCTTC	CASSLGPYGYTF
TRBV6-5	-	-	TRBJ1-2	TGTGCCAGCAGCTACGAATTAGAATTTGGAGATGGCTACACCTTC	CASSYELEFGDGYTF
TRBV6-5	-	-	TRBJ1-6	TGTGCCAGCAGGGAGACGGGAAATTCACCCCTCCACTTT	CASRETGNSPLHF
TRBV7-9	-	TRBD1	TRBJ1-3	TGTGCCAGCAGCTTAGATGGATTCGGACAGGGCCACTCTGGAAACACCATATATTTT	CASSLDGFGQGHSGNTIYF
TRBV7-9	-	-	TRBJ2-5	TGTGCCAGCAGCTTCACAAAAAACCAAGAGACCCAGTACTTC	CASSFTKNQETQYF
TRBV25-1	-	-	TRBJ1-5	TGTGCCAGCAGTAAACAGGGACCCAATCAGCCCCAGCATTTT	CASSKQGPNQPQHF
TRBV18	-	TRBD1	TRBJ2-7	TGTGCCAGCTCACCCCCGGGACAGGGGTACGAGCAGTACTTC	CASSPPGQGYEQYF
TRBV25-1	-	-	TRBJ1-1	TGTGCCAGCACAAGTATTAGGGGGACTGAAGCTTTCTTT	CASTSIRGTEAFF
TRBV27	-	-	TRBJ2-3	TGTGCCAGCAGTCCTATCCCAAGGAGGGACACAGATACGCAGTATTTT	CASSPIPRRDTDTQYF
TRBV5-1	-	TRBD2	TRBJ2-7	TGCGCCAGCAGTCTGGCCGCTAGCGGGGCTCTTACCTACGAGCAGTACTTC	CASSLAASGALTYEQYF
TRBV5-6	-	TRBD1	TRBJ1-3	TGTGCCAGCAGCTATCGGGGACAGCGCTCTGGAAACACCATATATTTT	CASSYRGQRSGNTIYF
TRBV28	-	TRBD1	TRBJ1-5	TGTGCCAGCAGCTTGGACAGGGAAGATAGGGGCAATCAGCCCCAGCATTTT	CASSLDREDRGNQPQHF
TRBV2	-	-	TRBJ2-7	TGTGCCAGCACAGGCTATGTGAGCTCCTACGAGCAGTACTTC	CASTGYVSSYEQYF
TRBV29-1	once	TRBD1	TRBJ1-1	TGCAGCGTTGAAACCCAACAGGGGAGTGAAGCTTTCTTT	CSVETQQGSEAFF
TRBV6-1	once	TRBD1	TRBJ2-7	TGTGCCAGCAGTGAAGGTCTCGGGCAGGGGGACGAGCAGTACTTC	CASSEGLGQGDEQYF
TRBV20-1	once	-	TRBJ2-2	TGCAGTGCTCCAGGGACCGGGGAGCTGTTTTTT	CSAPGTGELFF
TRBV28	-	-	TRBJ1-6	TGTGCCAGCAGTTATCCAGGGTTTATTTCACCCCTCCACTTT	CASSYPGFISPLHF
TRBV5-4	-	TRBD1	TRBJ1-1	TGTGCCAGCAGCTGGGACAGGGGGAGGACTGAAGCTTTCTTT	CASSWDRGRTEAFF
TRBV6-5	-	TRBD1	TRBJ1-2	TGTGCCAGCAGTCAAACAGGGGCGGCCTATGGCTACACCTTC	CASSQTGAAYGYTF
TRBV7-9	-	TRBD1	TRBJ1-2	TGTGCCAGCAGCCCCGGGACAGGGCGTGGCTACACCTTC	CASSPGTGRGYTF
TRBV12-5	-	TRBD1	TRBJ2-7	TGTGCTAGTGGTTTGGTACTTTCGAGGACAGGCAACTCCTACGAGCAGTACTTC	CASGLVLSRTGNSYEQYF
TRBV6-6	-	TRBD2	TRBJ2-3	TGTGCCAGCAGGAATACCGGGACTAGCGTAACAGATACGCAGTATTTT	CASRNTGTSVTDTQYF
TRBV4-1	-	-	TRBJ1-5	TGCGCCAGCAGCCAAGAATGGGGGCCGGGTCAGCCCCAGCATTTT	CASSQEWGPGQPQHF
TRBV2	once	-	TRBJ2-1	TGTGCCAGCAGTGGGCAGGGAAGCAATGAGCAGTTCTTC	CASSGQGSNEQFF
TRBV5-1	-	-	TRBJ1-3	TGCGCCAGCAGCGTGGCGGCTGGAAACACCATATATTTT	CASSVAAGNTIYF
TRBV27	-	-	TRBJ2-7	TGTGCCAGCAGGAAAGCAGGATCCCCCCAGAGCGAGCAGTACTTC	CASRKAGSPQSEQYF
TRBV5-6	-	-	TRBJ1-1	TGTGCCAGCAGCTTCGGGGTGATGGACACTGAAGCTTTCTTT	CASSFGVMDTEAFF
TRBV10-1	-	TRBD2	TRBJ2-7	TGCGCCAGCAGTGACCCAGCGGGAGGAACCTACGAGCAGTACTTC	CASSDPAGGTYEQYF
TRBV28	-	-	TRBJ2-7	TGTGCCAGCAGTTTTCTGCTAGACGGATCCTACGAGCAGTACTTC	CASSFLLDGSYEQYF
TRBV4-1	-	-	TRBJ1-1	TGCGCCAGCAGCCAGGACAGCAACACTGAAGCTTTCTTT	CASSQDSNTEAFF
TRBV6-6	-	-	TRBJ1-2	TGTGCCAGCACCGAATCGGCAGGGGTCCACACCTTC	CASTESAGVHTF
TRBV27	-	-	TRBJ1-3	TGTGCCAGCAGTCCCCAGAGATCCCAAACGAGGGACACCATATATTTT	CASSPQRSQTRDTIYF
TRBV11-3	-	-	TRBJ1-1	TGTGCCAGCAGCTATACTGGGGCGCGGACTGAAGCTTTCTTT	CASSYTGARTEAFF
TRBV2	-	TRBD2	TRBJ2-2	TGTGCCAGCAGTGAAGGGCCTAGCGGGGCGAACACCGGGGAGCTGTTTTTT	CASSEGPSGANTGELFF
TRBV7-3	once	-	TRBJ1-2	TGTGCCAGCAGCCCAAATGGGAGGGGAGACTATGGCTACACCTTC	CASSPNGRGDYGYTF
TRBV29-1	-	-	TRBJ2-5	TGCAGCGTCCAATCGAGCGGCAAGGAGACCCAGTACTTC	CSVQSSGKETQYF
TRBV27	once	TRBD1	TRBJ1-5	TGTGCCACCCGGGACAGGGGGGATCAGCCCCAGCATTTT	CATRDRGDQPQHF
TRBV7-9	-	-	TRBJ2-5	TGTGCCAGCAGCCTACGCCAAGAGACCCAGTACTTC	CASSLRQETQYF
TRBV7-9	-	TRBD1	TRBJ2-2	TGTGCCAGCAGCTCCCGACAGGCAAGGGGGCCGAACACCGGGGAGCTGTTTTTT	CASSSRQARGPNTGELFF
TRBV5-1	-	TRBD2	TRBJ2-5	TGCGCCAGCAGCTACTCCGGGACTAGCGGGGGGGTTCAAGAGACCCAGTACTTC	CASSYSGTSGGVQETQYF
TRBV7-8	-	TRBD2	TRBJ2-7	TGTGCCAGCAGCTCCCTGACTAGCGGGAGGTTTTGGAGCTCCTACGAGCAGTACTTC	CASSSLTSGRFWSSYEQYF
TRBV5-1	-	TRBD2	TRBJ2-4	TGCGCCAGCAGCAAAGGGACTAGCGGGAGGGACAAAAACATTCAGTACTTC	CASSKGTSGRDKNIQYF
TRBV19	-	-	TRBJ1-3	TGTGCCAGTAGCATCGGACAGAGGGGAAACACCATATATTTT	CASSIGQRGNTIYF